This is a list of T cell receptor beta chains from one sample in a study of T cell responses to AZD1222 COVID-19 vaccine. Produced via immunoSEQ multiplex PCR; TCRdb's table is partial and in-frame only. The table records more than 110,000 clones, 80% to 90% of them present only once. The starting material was peripheral blood, obtained on day 0 of AZD1222 vaccination. Source of these receptors: an adult in good health. CDR3s include the opening cysteine and the closing phenylalanine or tryptophan. The D gene is left open where the match is weak. Size is omitted from some rows. Given values are once, few, many or a class for expanded clones.

size	V	J	D	CDR3	DNA
.	TRBV5-4	TRBJ2-5	TRBD2	CASSRTSGGEETQYF	TGTGCCAGCAGCAGGACTAGCGGGGGGGAGGAGACCCAGTACTTC
.	TRBV30	TRBJ2-7	.	CAWNWAASWESEQYF	TGTGCCTGGAACTGGGCGGCGAGTTGGGAAAGCGAGCAGTACTTC
few	TRBV28	TRBJ2-1	TRBD2	CASSLPGSGGSGDEQFF	TGTGCCAGCAGTTTGCCCGGTAGCGGGGGTTCAGGGGATGAGCAGTTCTTC
once	TRBV19	TRBJ1-1	.	CASSDAQPEAFF	TGTGCCAGTAGTGATGCCCAACCGGAAGCTTTCTTT
.	TRBV12-3/TRBV12-4	TRBJ1-3	.	CASSDSSGNTIYF	TGTGCCAGCAGTGACAGCTCTGGAAACACCATATATTTT
.	TRBV5-1	TRBJ1-5	.	CASSSGTDSNQPQHF	TGCGCCAGCAGCTCCGGGACGGATAGCAATCAGCCCCAGCATTTT
.	TRBV9	TRBJ2-1	.	CASSVDPVGGWYNEQFF	TGTGCCAGCAGCGTAGACCCCGTGGGGGGCTGGTACAATGAGCAGTTCTTC
.	TRBV18	TRBJ2-5	.	CASSGQQETQYF	TGTGCCAGCTCAGGGCAGCAAGAGACCCAGTACTTC
once	TRBV5-1	TRBJ1-2	.	CASSRGDGYTF	TGCGCCAGCAGCAGGGGTGATGGCTACACCTTC
.	TRBV7-2	TRBJ2-7	TRBD2	CASSLRSPVAGGEQYF	TGTGCCAGCAGCTTAAGGTCGCCGGTAGCGGGAGGGGAGCAGTACTTC
.	TRBV7-9	TRBJ2-3	.	CASSLETRGSQYF	TGTGCCAGCAGCTTAGAGACCCGCGGATCGCAGTATTTT
.	TRBV23-1	TRBJ2-7	.	CASSRQRTYEQYF	TGCGCCAGCAGTCGACAGAGAACCTACGAGCAGTACTTC
.	TRBV5-1	TRBJ1-1	.	CASSGIQGRDTEAFF	TGCGCCAGCAGCGGGATACAGGGTCGGGACACTGAAGCTTTCTTT
.	TRBV28	TRBJ2-1	.	CASSLMRVRVIEQFF	TGTGCCAGCAGTTTAATGAGGGTACGGGTCATTGAGCAGTTCTTC
.	TRBV5-6	TRBJ2-7	.	CASSSTAYEQYF	TGTGCCAGCAGCTCGACAGCCTACGAGCAGTACTTC
.	TRBV3-1/TRBV3-2	TRBJ2-6	.	CASSLISGANVLTF	TGTGCCAGCAGCCTGATTTCTGGGGCCAACGTCCTGACTTTC
.	TRBV10-1	TRBJ2-7	TRBD1	CASSSRQGSGQYF	TGCGCCAGCAGTTCCAGACAGGGATCCGGCCAGTACTTC
.	TRBV5-1	TRBJ2-7	TRBD1	CASSLGQGNYEQYF	TGCGCCAGCAGCTTGGGACAGGGGAACTACGAGCAGTACTTC
.	TRBV9	TRBJ1-3	.	CASSVSETGNTIYF	TGTGCCAGCAGCGTTTCCGAAACTGGAAACACCATATATTTT
.	TRBV7-7	TRBJ2-7	TRBD1	CASSPDRGPAYEQYF	TGTGCTAGCAGCCCAGACAGGGGGCCCGCCTACGAGCAGTACTTC
once	TRBV7-2	TRBJ2-7	TRBD1	CASSLIHPGTGVRGEQYF	TGTGCCAGCAGCTTAATACACCCCGGGACAGGGGTTAGAGGCGAGCAGTACTTC
.	TRBV21-1	TRBJ1-6	.	CASSRWTGENSPLHF	TGTGCCAGCAGCAGATGGACAGGGGAAAATTCACCCCTCCACTTT
.	TRBV12-3/TRBV12-4	TRBJ1-2	TRBD1	CASRTDRGGGYTF	TGTGCCAGCAGGACGGACAGGGGTGGCGGCTACACCTTC
.	TRBV20-1	TRBJ2-3	TRBD2	CSAGGVDTQYF	TGCAGTGCCGGGGGGGTAGATACGCAGTATTTT
.	TRBV19	TRBJ1-4	TRBD1	CASKQGGEGEKLFF	TGTGCCAGTAAACAGGGGGGCGAAGGTGAAAAACTGTTTTTT
.	TRBV28	TRBJ1-2	.	CASSSRGAGNYGYTF	TGTGCCAGCAGTTCAAGAGGGGCAGGAAACTATGGCTACACCTTC
.	TRBV10-2	TRBJ2-1	.	CASSATRDGGGNEQFF	TGCGCCAGCAGTGCGACTAGGGACGGGGGAGGCAATGAGCAGTTCTTC
.	TRBV7-2	TRBJ1-3	.	CASSFGIPGNTIYF	TGTGCCAGCAGCTTCGGCATACCTGGAAACACCATATATTTT
.	TRBV6-5	TRBJ1-1	TRBD1	CASSSITAGQLEAFF	TGTGCCAGCAGTTCCATTACCGCGGGACAGCTTGAAGCTTTCTTT
few	TRBV30	TRBJ2-7	.	CAWSLGRVYEQYF	TGTGCCTGGAGTCTGGGCAGGGTCTACGAGCAGTACTTC
.	TRBV5-1	TRBJ2-5	.	CASSLQATRQETQYF	TGCGCCAGCAGCTTGCAGGCAACCCGGCAAGAGACCCAGTACTTC
once	TRBV24-1	TRBJ2-2	.	CATSDLNRNTGELFF	TGTGCCACCAGTGATTTGAACAGAAACACCGGGGAGCTGTTTTTT
.	TRBV10-3	TRBJ2-5	TRBD1	CAISGTGQETQYF	TGTGCCATCTCTGGGACAGGGCAAGAGACCCAGTACTTC
.	TRBV3-1/TRBV3-2	TRBJ1-2	.	CASSQDFRGAGYGYTF	TGTGCCAGCAGCCAAGATTTTCGGGGGGCTGGGTATGGCTACACCTTC
.	TRBV7-9	TRBJ1-3	.	CASSLAAGNTIYF	TGTGCCAGCAGCTTAGCGGCTGGAAACACCATATATTTT
.	TRBV6-1	TRBJ1-2	.	CASSEYRGSYGYTF	TGTGCCAGCAGTGAATACCGGGGCAGCTATGGCTACACCTTC
.	TRBV19	TRBJ2-5	.	CASRGDPVETQYF	TGTGCCAGTAGAGGGGACCCCGTAGAGACCCAGTACTTC
.	TRBV19	TRBJ1-5	.	CASTRLAGGDQPQHF	TGTGCCAGTACCAGACTCGCGGGTGGGGATCAGCCCCAGCATTTT
.	TRBV19	TRBJ1-5	.	CASSQTDSSNQPQHF	TGTGCCAGTAGTCAGACGGACAGCAGCAATCAGCCCCAGCATTTT
.	TRBV11-3	TRBJ2-2	TRBD1	CASSLDQQDRAYRCAGELFF	TGTGCCAGCAGCTTAGATCAGCAGGACAGGGCCTACCGTTGCGCCGGGGAGCTGTTTTTT